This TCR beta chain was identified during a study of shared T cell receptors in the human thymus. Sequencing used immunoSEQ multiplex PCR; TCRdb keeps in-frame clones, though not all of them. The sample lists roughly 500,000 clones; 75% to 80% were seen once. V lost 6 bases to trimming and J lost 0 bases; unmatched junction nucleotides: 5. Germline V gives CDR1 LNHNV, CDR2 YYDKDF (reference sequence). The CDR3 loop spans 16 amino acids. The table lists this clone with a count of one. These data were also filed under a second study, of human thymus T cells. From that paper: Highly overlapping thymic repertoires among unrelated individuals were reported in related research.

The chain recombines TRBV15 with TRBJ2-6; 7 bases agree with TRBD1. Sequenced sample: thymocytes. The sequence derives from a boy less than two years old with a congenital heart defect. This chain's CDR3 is CATRGTENSGANVLTF. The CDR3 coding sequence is TGTGCCACCAGGGGGACAGAGAACTCTGGGGCCAACGTCCTGACTTTC. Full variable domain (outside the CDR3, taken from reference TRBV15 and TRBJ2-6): DAMVIQNPRYQVTQFGKPVTLSCSQTLNHNVMYWYQQKSSQAPKLLFHYYDKDFNNEADTPDNFQSRRPNTSFCFLDIRSPGLGDTAMYLCATRGTENSGANVLTFGAGSRLTVL.